These 26 T cell receptor beta chains share one sample of origin, sequenced in a study of T cells after yellow fever vaccination. TCRdb re-derived calls from the 5' RACE reads in MiXCR, one entry per CDR3 protein. Found here are approximately 69,000 distinct CDR3 sequences, approximately 5% of them singletons; the top ten hold under 2.5%. Sequenced material: CD4+ T cells sorted from PBMCs, taken about 2 weeks after the first yellow fever vaccination. All receptors derive from a young man who received the YFV17D yellow fever vaccine.

This clonotype has a handful of counts. The gene calls are TRBV5-4 and TRBJ2-3, with 9 bases that match TRBD1. The CDR3 sequence is 16 residues long. The V gene's germline CDR1 is SGHNT and CDR2 YYREEE (reference sequence). With V trimmed by 4 bases and J by 1 base, 7 bases remained unmatched. CDR3 coding DNA: TGTGCCAGCAGCGACTGGGGACAGGGTGGCACAGATACGCAGTATTTT. This codes for CASSDWGQGGTDTQYF.

This clonotype was observed many times. The chain recombines TRBV19 with TRBJ2-3; no clear D gene. The CDR3 totals 13 residues. Trimming pared 6 bases from V and 10 bases from J, leaving 17 bases between. Germline CDR1 LNHDA, CDR2 SQIVND (reference sequence). The DNA for the CDR3 is TGTGCCAGTAGCTCCTCGACTCGGCAACCGCAGTATTTT. It yields the protein CASSSSTRQPQYF. The entire variable domain, with the rest obtained from reference TRBV19 and TRBJ2-3, is as follows: DGGITQSPKYLFRKEGQNVTLSCEQNLNHDAMYWYRQDPGQGLRLIYYSQIVNDFQKGDIAEGYSVSREKKESFPLTVTSAQKNPTAFYLCASSSSTRQPQYFGPGTRLTVL.

This clonotype occurred many times. This chain links TRBV5-1 with TRBJ2-3, with TRBD1 identical over 7 bases. The germline V gene encodes CDR1 SGHRS and CDR2 YFSETQ. Trimming at V came to 4 bases and at J to 2 bases, leaving 10 bases not matched to a gene. The CDR3 sequence is 16 residues long. Here the CDR3 DNA reads TGCGCCAGCAGCCCACAACCGACAGGGAACACAGATACGCAGTATTTT. It yields the protein CASSPQPTGNTDTQYF.

This clonotype showed up many times. The chain recombines TRBV11-2 with TRBJ2-3, with a possible D match to TRBD2 (6 bases). From germline, CDR1 is SGHAT and CDR2 FQNNGV. The CDR3 has 15 amino acids. Between the trimmed V and J ends, which lost 4 bases and 6 bases, there was a span of 17 bases. The CDR3 reads CASSSRYGSMDTQYF. Here the CDR3 DNA reads TGTGCCAGCAGCTCCCGGTACGGGAGCATGGATACGCAGTATTTT.

This clonotype was seen repeatedly, ten times or more. This chain connects TRBV9 to TRBJ2-5, with TRBD2 identical over 13 bases. With 3 bases clipped from V and 5 bases from J, the junction kept 7 bases outside the gene matches. This CDR3 has 16 residues. Germline-derived CDR1 and CDR2 are SGDLS and YYNGEE. This CDR3 reads CASSGRLAGGGETQYF. CDR3 nucleotide sequence: TGTGCCAGCAGCGGTCGACTAGCGGGGGGTGGGGAGACCCAGTACTTC.

This clonotype occurred a few times. This chain connects TRBV7-9 to TRBJ2-3; 12 bases line up with TRBD2. From germline, CDR1 is SEHNR and CDR2 FQNEAQ (reference sequence). This CDR3 spans 16 amino acids. The trim removed 3 bases at V and 3 bases at J, leaving 4 bases unmatched. CDR3: CASSFSTSGGTDTQYF. DNA for the CDR3: TGTGCCAGCAGCTTCTCGACTAGCGGGGGAACAGATACGCAGTATTTT.

The chain joins TRBV20-1 to TRBJ2-1; TRBD2 matches 8 bases. The V gene end was trimmed by 6 bases and the J gene end by 0 bases; junction bases not matched to a gene: 4. This CDR3 contains 14 residues. The germline gives CDR1 DFQATT, CDR2 SNEGSKA (reference sequence). Here the CDR3 DNA reads TGCAGTGCCACTAGCGGAAGCTCCTACAATGAGCAGTTCTTC. This translates into CSATSGSSYNEQFF.

There are many counts of this clonotype. The chain has TRBV7-2 and TRBJ1-6; 8 nucleotides line up with TRBD1. V was pared by 4 bases and J by 11 bases, with 13 bases of the junction left unmatched. Germline loops: CDR1 SGHTA, CDR2 FQGNSA. The CDR3 extends over 16 amino acids. The CDR3 nucleotides read TGTGCCAGCAGCTGGACAGGGTCGGAAAGTAGAACACCCCTCCACTTT. Protein sequence: CASSWTGSESRTPLHF.

This clonotype was detected ten times or more. The CDR3 sequence: CASSYAGTSGGTDTQYF. The CDR3 DNA follows: TGTGCCAGCAGTTACGCCGGGACTAGCGGGGGCACAGATACGCAGTATTTT. This chain links TRBV6-5 with TRBJ2-3; 13 nucleotides line up with TRBD2. Per the germline V gene, CDR1 is MNHEY and CDR2 is SVGAGI. V gave up 2 bases and J gave up 1 base; unmatched junction bases: 3. The CDR3 consists of 17 residues.

At least ten counts were recorded for this clonotype. This rearrangement joins TRBV20-1 to TRBJ1-2; 9 bases agree with TRBD1. The germline gives CDR1 DFQATT, CDR2 SNEGSKA (reference sequence). This CDR3 has 16 amino acids. Unmatched junction bases numbered 10, after V lost 0 bases and J lost 5 bases. The chain's CDR3 is CSARDPRQGVMYGYTF. The CDR3 DNA reads as TGCAGTGCTAGAGACCCGCGACAGGGGGTCATGTATGGCTACACCTTC.

The chain employs TRBV3-2 and TRBJ2-2; the D segment call TRBD2 is taken from the table without a DNA check. TRBV3-2 is a pseudogene locus. The CDR3 is made up of 18 amino acids. The CDR3 DNA sequence: TGTGCCACCTGCCCCGGACTAGCGGGGGTCTCGAACACCGGGGAGCTGTTTTTT. This encodes CATCPGLAGVSNTGELFF.

In this sample, this clonotype turned up many times. The CDR3 spells CASSYSSNYGYTF. CDR3 bases: TGTGCCAGCAGTTATTCCAGCAACTATGGCTACACCTTC. This sequence joins TRBV6-2 or TRBV6-3 and TRBJ1-2; D uncertain. The CDR3 contains 13 residues. Germline loops: CDR1 MNHEY, CDR2 SVGEGT. V shed 3 bases and J shed 2 bases, with 7 bases lying between them.

This clonotype was counted at least ten times. The chain recombines TRBV12-3 or TRBV12-4 with TRBJ2-2; 10 bases line up with TRBD2. The CDR3 covers 15 residues. V lost 11 bases and J lost 3; bases outside the gene matches: 9. Written as DNA, the CDR3 is TGTGCCGCCCGAGAGCGGGGGGGCGACACCGGGGAGCTGTTTTTT. Translation: CAARERGGDTGELFF.

This clonotype has a count of ten or more. The DNA for the CDR3 is TGTGCCAGCAGTCCACAGGGTGTAAGCACCGGGGAGCTGTTTTTT. It specifies CASSPQGVSTGELFF. V usage is TRBV6-4 and J usage is TRBJ2-2, with D possibly matching TRBD1 (6 bases). V was shortened by 5 bases and J by 4 bases, with 14 bases between the two germline ends. Germline-derived CDR1 and CDR2 are MRHNA and SNTAGT. The CDR3 totals 15 residues.

This clonotype was counted many times. This chain links TRBV9 with TRBJ1-4; TRBD1 is a possible D gene (6 bases). CDR3 length: 15 amino acids. Germline V CDR1 and CDR2: SGDLS, YYNGEE. V lost 0 bases, J lost 5 bases, and 11 bases lay in between. The CDR3 region has the DNA TGTGCCAGCAGCGTAGGTCAGGGGTCAAATGAAAAACTGTTTTTT. Translated: CASSVGQGSNEKLFF. The variable domain in full, with the rest retrieved from reference TRBV9 and TRBJ1-4, is DSGVTQTPKHLITATGQRVTLRCSPRSGDLSVYWYQQSLDQGLQFLIQYYNGEERAKGNILERFSAQQFPDLHSELNLSSLELGDSALYFCASSVGQGSNEKLFFGSGTQLSVL.

This clonotype has ten or more counts. The chain uses TRBV14 and TRBJ1-2; D possibly corresponds to TRBD1 (5 bases). The germline V gene has CDR1 SGHDN and CDR2 FVKESK. CDR3 size: 14 residues. V gave up 3 bases and J gave up 5 bases, with 13 bases separating them. The CDR3 protein is CASSQGRTSYGYTF. The CDR3 coding sequence is TGTGCCAGCAGCCAGGGACGGACCTCTTATGGCTACACCTTC.

This clonotype was counted ten times or more. This rearrangement joins TRBV4-2 to TRBJ2-3; 13 bases match TRBD2. The V gene's germline CDR1 is LGHNA and CDR2 YNFKEQ. The CDR3 extends over 19 amino acids. V dropped 2 bases and J dropped 2; count of bases not matched to a gene: 10. For the CDR3, the DNA is TGTGCCAGCAGCCAAAATTACCTTACTAGCGGGGGGGCCACAGATACGCAGTATTTT. The encoded protein is CASSQNYLTSGGATDTQYF.

This clonotype has ten or more counts. This chain links TRBV10-2 with TRBJ2-5; D is unresolved. Trimming stripped 3 bases from V and 1 base from J, with 6 bases between. CDR1 is WSHSY, CDR2 SAAADI, per germline. CDR3 size: 13 residues. The CDR3 loop is CASSDLVQETQYF. CDR3 nucleotides: TGCGCCAGCAGTGACCTCGTCCAAGAGACCCAGTACTTC.

This clonotype was seen at least ten times. The V gene is TRBV10-3, the J gene TRBJ2-7, with D tentatively TRBD1 or TRBD2 (5 bases each). This CDR3 is built from 12 residues. The ends were cut back, 5 bases at V and 4 bases at J, with 9 bases in the middle. The germline V gene encodes CDR1 ENHRY and CDR2 SYGVKD. CDR3 bases: TGTGCCATCAGTAGGGACGTTTACGAGCAGTACTTC. Protein product: CAISRDVYEQYF.

As for this clonotype: A much larger clone is a single base away; this may be a read error. The CDR3 DNA is TGTGCCAGCAGTTCACACCCAAACTATGGCTACACCTTC. This codes for CASSSHPNYGYTF. The V call is TRBV6-5, the J call TRBJ1-2, with D unresolved. This CDR3 region has 13 residues. Per germline, CDR1 MNHEY and CDR2 SVGAGI. With 4 bases removed from V and 2 bases from J, the gap between germline ends came to 8 bases.

This clonotype has a count of ten or more. V and J are TRBV10-3 and TRBJ1-2, with D tentatively TRBD1 (5 bases). Between the trimmed V and J ends, which lost 0 bases and 2 bases, there was a span of 7 bases. The germline V gene encodes CDR1 ENHRY and CDR2 SYGVKD. This CDR3 is built from 14 residues. The CDR3 here is CAISESGQNYGYTF. CDR3 bases: TGTGCCATCAGTGAGTCGGGGCAGAACTATGGCTACACCTTC.

This clonotype was seen many times. CDR3 loop: CASSPGGDNYGYTF. CDR3 sequence (DNA): TGTGCCAGCAGCCCCGGAGGGGACAACTATGGCTACACCTTC. The chain employs TRBV5-4 and TRBJ1-2; maybe TRBD1 (5 bases). The CDR3 covers 14 residues. CDR1 is SGHNT and CDR2 is YYREEE in the germline V gene (reference sequence). V was cut by 4 bases and J by 2 bases, with 12 bases left in between.

Judged by abundance, this clonotype is medium-sized. The chain employs TRBV10-3 and TRBJ2-1, with D unclear. Trimming left V 8 bases short and J 1 base short, with 12 bases between. The germline CDR1 and CDR2 sequences are ENHRY and SYGVKD. This CDR3 is 14 amino acids long. The CDR3 loop reads CAIRRLGSYNEQFF. Written as DNA, the CDR3 is TGTGCCATCCGACGGTTAGGGTCCTACAATGAGCAGTTCTTC.

This clonotype came up many times. V usage is TRBV7-2 and J usage is TRBJ1-3, with D uncertain. Germline assignment: CDR1 SGHTA and CDR2 FQGNSA. This CDR3 region has 12 residues. The V gene lost 5 bases and the J gene lost 3 bases, with 5 bases spanning the gap. The CDR3 here is CASSPGGNTIYF. As DNA, the CDR3 is TGTGCCAGCAGCCCGGGTGGAAACACCATATATTTT.

This clonotype was counted many times. This rearrangement joins TRBV20-1 to TRBJ1-5; no clear D gene. V was pared by 0 bases and J by 6 bases, with 6 bases between. Germline V gene data show CDR1 as DFQATT and CDR2 as SNEGSKA (reference sequence). There are 12 residues in the CDR3. CDR3: CSAREGGQPQHF. The CDR3 DNA reads as TGCAGTGCTAGAGAGGGTGGTCAGCCCCAGCATTTT.

This clonotype was observed once. A much more abundant neighbour one base away suggests this may be a read error. The chain employs TRBV5-1 and TRBJ2-3, with 8 bases fitting TRBD1. V trimming: 3 bases; J trimming: 5 bases; junction bases outside the gene matches: 2. From germline, CDR1 is SGHRS and CDR2 YFSETQ. CDR3 length: 13 residues. The CDR3 region has the DNA TGCGCCAGCAGCTCGACAGGGGAAGATACGCAGTATTTT. It specifies CASSSTGEDTQYF.